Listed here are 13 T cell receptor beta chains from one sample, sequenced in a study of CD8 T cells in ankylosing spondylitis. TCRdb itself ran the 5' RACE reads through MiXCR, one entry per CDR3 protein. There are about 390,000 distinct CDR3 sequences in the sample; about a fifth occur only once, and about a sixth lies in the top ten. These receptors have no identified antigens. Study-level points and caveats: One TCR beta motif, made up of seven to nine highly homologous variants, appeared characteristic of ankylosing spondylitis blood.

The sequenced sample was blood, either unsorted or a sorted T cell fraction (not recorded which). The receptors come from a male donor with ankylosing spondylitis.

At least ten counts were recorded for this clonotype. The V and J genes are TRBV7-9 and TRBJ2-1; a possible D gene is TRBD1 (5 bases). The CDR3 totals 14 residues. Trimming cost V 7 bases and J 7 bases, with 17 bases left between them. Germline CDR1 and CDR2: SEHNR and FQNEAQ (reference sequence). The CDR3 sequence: CASTRNGAENEQFF. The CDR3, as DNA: TGTGCCAGCACCCGAAATGGGGCTGAAAATGAGCAGTTCTTC.

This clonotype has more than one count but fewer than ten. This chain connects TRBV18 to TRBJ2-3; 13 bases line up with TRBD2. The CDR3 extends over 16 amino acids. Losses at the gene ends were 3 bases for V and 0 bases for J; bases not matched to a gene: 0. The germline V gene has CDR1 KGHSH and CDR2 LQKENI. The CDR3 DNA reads TGTGCCAGCTCACCGGGACTAGCGGGGAGCACAGATACGCAGTATTTT. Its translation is CASSPGLAGSTDTQYF.

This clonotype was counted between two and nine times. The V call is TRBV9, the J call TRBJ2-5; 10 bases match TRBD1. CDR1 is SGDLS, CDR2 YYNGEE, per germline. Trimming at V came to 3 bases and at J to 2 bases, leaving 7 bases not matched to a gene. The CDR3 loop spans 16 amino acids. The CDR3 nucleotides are TGTGCCAGCAGCGGCGGGACAGGGGTCATACAAGAGACCCAGTACTTC. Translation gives CASSGGTGVIQETQYF.

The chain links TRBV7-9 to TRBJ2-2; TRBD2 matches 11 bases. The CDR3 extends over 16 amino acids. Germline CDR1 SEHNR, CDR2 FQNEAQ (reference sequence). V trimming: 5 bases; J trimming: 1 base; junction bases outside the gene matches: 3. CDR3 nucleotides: TGTGCCAGCAGCGGGGGACTAGCGGTGAACACCGGGGAGCTGTTTTTT. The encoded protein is CASSGGLAVNTGELFF.

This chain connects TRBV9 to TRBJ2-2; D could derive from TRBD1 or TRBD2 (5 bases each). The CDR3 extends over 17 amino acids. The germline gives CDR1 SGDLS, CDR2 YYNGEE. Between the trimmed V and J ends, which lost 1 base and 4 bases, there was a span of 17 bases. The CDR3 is CASSVLPGRRSTGELFF. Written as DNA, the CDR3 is TGTGCCAGCAGCGTACTCCCGGGGCGACGGTCCACCGGGGAGCTGTTTTTT. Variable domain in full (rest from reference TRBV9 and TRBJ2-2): DSGVTQTPKHLITATGQRVTLRCSPRSGDLSVYWYQQSLDQGLQFLIQYYNGEERAKGNILERFSAQQFPDLHSELNLSSLELGDSALYFCASSVLPGRRSTGELFFGEGSRLTVL.

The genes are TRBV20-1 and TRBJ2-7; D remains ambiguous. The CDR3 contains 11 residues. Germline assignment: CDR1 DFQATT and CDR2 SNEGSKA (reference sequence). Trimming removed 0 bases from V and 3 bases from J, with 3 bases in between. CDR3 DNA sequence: TGCAGTGCTAGAGAACGCTACGAGCAGTACTTC. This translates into CSARERYEQYF.

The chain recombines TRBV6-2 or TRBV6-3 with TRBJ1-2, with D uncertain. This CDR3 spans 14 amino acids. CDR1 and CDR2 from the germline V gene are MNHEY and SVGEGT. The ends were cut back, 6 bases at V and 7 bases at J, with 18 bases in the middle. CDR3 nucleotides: TGTGCCAGCAGCAGGAGGGCCGCAGGAGGTGGCTACACCTTC. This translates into CASSRRAAGGGYTF.

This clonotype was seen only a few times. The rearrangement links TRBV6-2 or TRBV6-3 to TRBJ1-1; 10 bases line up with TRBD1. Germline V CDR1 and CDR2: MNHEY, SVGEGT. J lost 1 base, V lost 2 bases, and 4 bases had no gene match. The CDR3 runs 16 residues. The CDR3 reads CASSYPRDRGNTEAFF. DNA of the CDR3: TGTGCCAGCAGTTACCCTAGGGACAGGGGGAACACTGAAGCTTTCTTT.

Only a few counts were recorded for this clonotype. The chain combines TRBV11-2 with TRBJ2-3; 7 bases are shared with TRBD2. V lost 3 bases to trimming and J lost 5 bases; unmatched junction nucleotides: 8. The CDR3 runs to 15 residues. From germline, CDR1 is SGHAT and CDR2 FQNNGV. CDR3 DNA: TGTGCCAGCAGCTTTGGGAGGGCCAACGTAGATACGCAGTATTTT. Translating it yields CASSFGRANVDTQYF.

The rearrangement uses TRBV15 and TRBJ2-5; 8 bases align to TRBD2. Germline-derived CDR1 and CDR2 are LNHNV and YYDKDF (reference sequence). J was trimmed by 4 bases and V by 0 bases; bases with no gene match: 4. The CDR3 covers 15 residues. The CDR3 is CATSRDDLAGETQYF. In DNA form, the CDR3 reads TGTGCCACCAGCAGAGATGACCTAGCGGGAGAGACCCAGTACTTC.

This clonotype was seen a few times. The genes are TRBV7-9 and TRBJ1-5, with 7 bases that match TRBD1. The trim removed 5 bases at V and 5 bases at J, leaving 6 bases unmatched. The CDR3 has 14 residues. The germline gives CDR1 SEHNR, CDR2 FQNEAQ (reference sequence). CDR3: CASSPGQVYQPQHF. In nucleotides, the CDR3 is TGTGCCAGCAGCCCAGGACAGGTGTATCAGCCCCAGCATTTT. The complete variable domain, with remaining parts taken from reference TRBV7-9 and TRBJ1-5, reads DTGVSQNPRHKITKRGQNVTFRCDPISEHNRLYWYRQTLGQGPEFLTYFQNEAQLEKSRLLSDRFSAERPKGSFSTLEIQRTEQGDSAMYLCASSPGQVYQPQHFGDGTRLSIL.

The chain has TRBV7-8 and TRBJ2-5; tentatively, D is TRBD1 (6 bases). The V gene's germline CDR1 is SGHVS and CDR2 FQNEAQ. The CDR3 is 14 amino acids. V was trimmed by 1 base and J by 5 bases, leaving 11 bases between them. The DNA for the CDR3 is TGTGCCAGCAGCTTAGACAGGGTATGGGAGACCCAGTACTTC. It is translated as CASSLDRVWETQYF.

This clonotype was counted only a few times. CDR3 amino acids: CAWSRNRANEKLFF. CDR3 coding DNA: TGTGCCTGGAGTCGGAACAGGGCTAATGAAAAACTGTTTTTT. The rearrangement joins TRBV30 to TRBJ1-4; a possible D gene is TRBD1 (6 bases). This CDR3 region has 14 residues. Germline V gives CDR1 GTSNPN, CDR2 SVGIG (reference sequence). The V end was cut by 2 bases, the J end by 3 bases, with 10 bases between.